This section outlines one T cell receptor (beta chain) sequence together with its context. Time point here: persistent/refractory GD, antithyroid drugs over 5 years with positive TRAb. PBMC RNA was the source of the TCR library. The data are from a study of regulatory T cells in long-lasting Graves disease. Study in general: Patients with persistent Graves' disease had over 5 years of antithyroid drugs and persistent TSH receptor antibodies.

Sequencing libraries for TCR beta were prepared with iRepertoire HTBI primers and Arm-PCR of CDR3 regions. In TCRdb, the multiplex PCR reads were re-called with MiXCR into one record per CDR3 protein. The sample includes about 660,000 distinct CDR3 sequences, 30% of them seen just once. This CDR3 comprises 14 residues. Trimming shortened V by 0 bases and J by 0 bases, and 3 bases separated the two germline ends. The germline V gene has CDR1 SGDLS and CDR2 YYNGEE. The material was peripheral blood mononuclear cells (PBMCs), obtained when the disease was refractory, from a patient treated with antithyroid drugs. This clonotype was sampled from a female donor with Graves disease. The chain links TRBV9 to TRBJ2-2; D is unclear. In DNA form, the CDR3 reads TGTGCCAGCAGCGTAGCAACGAACACCGGGGAGCTGTTTTTT. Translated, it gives CASSVATNTGELFF.